This TCR beta chain is from a study of T-cell reconstitution after alpha-beta-depleted transplantation in children. The ends were cut back, 0 bases at V and 5 bases at J, with 13 bases in the middle. CDR3 length equals 15 residues. Germline V lookup: CDR1 SEHNR, CDR2 FQNEAQ (reference sequence). This clonotype appeared many times. The antigen is not known. Study-level findings and limits: Fresh T-cell production supplied most of the T-cell counts and diversity seen one year after transplant.

Preparation of the TCRbeta library used unique molecular identifiers. In TCRdb, the PCR reads were re-called with MiXCR into one record per CDR3 protein. The sample holds approximately 240,000 distinct CDR3 sequences, approximately 10% seen once. The specimen comprised PBMCs, sampled before TCRalphabeta/CD19-depleted stem cell transplant. The chain recombines TRBV7-9 with TRBJ1-1; TRBD1 might be the D (6 bases). The origin of this receptor is a child younger than two with acute myeloid leukemia, due to receive a stem cell transplant. CDR3 loop: CASSLAQGLGTEAFF. The CDR3 DNA reads as TGTGCCAGCAGCTTAGCTCAGGGGCTGGGGACTGAAGCTTTCTTT.